The 2 T cell receptor beta chains in this list originate from one sample, sequenced in a study of blood T cell repertoires in COVID-19. This table comes from immunoSEQ multiplex PCR, and its TCRdb copy is limited to in-frame clones, with some not included. The sample comprises 200,000 to 250,000 clones, 82% of which are singletons, and approximately 15% rests with the top ten. The sample was PBMCs or T cells enriched from blood (not recorded which). The receptors were gathered from a man aged 35 to 55 who had recovered from COVID-19.

This clone occurred once. The CDR3 region is CASSRTGGTGPWGGYTF. In DNA, the CDR3 is TGTGCCAGCAGTCGCACTGGCGGGACCGGCCCGTGGGGTGGCTACACCTTC. The V and J genes are TRBV2 and TRBJ1-2, with D possibly matching TRBD1 (5 bases). Germline V gives CDR1 SNHLY, CDR2 FYNNEI. The V gene lost 5 bases and the J gene lost 7 bases, with 26 bases spanning the gap. The CDR3 consists of 17 residues.

The chain employs TRBV29-1 and TRBJ2-1; 11 nucleotides agree with TRBD2. This CDR3 has 17 residues. Germline CDR1 is SQVTM and CDR2 is ANQGSEA. V was pared by 3 bases and J by 2 bases, with 9 bases of the junction left unmatched. In nucleotides, the CDR3 is TGCAGCGTTGACGGGCTAGCGGGGGGTATAGCCTACAATGAGCAGTTCTTC. Protein: CSVDGLAGGIAYNEQFF.